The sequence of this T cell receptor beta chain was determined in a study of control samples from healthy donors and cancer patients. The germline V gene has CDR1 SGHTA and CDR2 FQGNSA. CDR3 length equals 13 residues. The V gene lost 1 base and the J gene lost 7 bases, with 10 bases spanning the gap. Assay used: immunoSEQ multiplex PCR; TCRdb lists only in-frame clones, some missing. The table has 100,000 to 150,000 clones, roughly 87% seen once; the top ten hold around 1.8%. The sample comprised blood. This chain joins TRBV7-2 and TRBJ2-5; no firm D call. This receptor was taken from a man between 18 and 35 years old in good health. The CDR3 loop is CASSLEGPVTQYF. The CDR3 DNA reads TGTGCCAGCAGCTTAGAGGGTCCTGTGACCCAGTACTTC.